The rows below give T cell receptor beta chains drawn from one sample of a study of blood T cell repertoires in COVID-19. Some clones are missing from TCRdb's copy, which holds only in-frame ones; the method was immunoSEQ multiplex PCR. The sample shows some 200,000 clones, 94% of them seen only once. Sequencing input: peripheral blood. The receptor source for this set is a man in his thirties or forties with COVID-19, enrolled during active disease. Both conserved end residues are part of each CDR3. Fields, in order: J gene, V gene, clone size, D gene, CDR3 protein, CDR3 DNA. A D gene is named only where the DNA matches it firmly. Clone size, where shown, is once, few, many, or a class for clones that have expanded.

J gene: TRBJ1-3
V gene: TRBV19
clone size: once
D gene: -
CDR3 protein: CASRRAFSGNTIYF
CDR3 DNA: TGTGCCAGTCGGCGGGCATTCTCTGGAAACACCATATATTTT

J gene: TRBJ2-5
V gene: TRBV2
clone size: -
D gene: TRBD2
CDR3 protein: CASREGLAGASRYF
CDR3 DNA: TGTGCCAGCAGGGAGGGACTAGCGGGGGCCTCACGGTACTTC

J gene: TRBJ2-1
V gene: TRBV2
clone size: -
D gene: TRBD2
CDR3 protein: CASSVLAGAAKQFF
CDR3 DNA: TGTGCCAGCAGTGTACTAGCGGGGGCTGCTAAGCAGTTCTTC

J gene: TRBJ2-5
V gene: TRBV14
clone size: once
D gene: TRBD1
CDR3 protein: CASSPGTGIFFQETQYF
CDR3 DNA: TGTGCCAGCAGCCCCGGGACAGGGATTTTTTTCCAAGAGACCCAGTACTTC

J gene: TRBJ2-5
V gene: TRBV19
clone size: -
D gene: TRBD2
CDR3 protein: CASSQSGRYQETQYF
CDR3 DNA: TGTGCCAGTAGCCAGAGCGGGAGGTACCAAGAGACCCAGTACTTC

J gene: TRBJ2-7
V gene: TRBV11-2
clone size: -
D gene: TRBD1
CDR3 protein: CASSFSDRDPTPYDEQYF
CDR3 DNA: TGTGCCAGCAGCTTTTCGGACAGGGATCCTACCCCCTATGACGAGCAGTACTTC

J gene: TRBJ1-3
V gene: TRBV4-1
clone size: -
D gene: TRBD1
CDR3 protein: CASSQEPGQPYSGNTIYF
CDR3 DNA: TGCGCCAGCAGCCAAGAGCCGGGACAGCCTTACTCTGGAAACACCATATATTTT

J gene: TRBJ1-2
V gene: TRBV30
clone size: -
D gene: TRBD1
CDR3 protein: CAWNYGQGVGYGYTF
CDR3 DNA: TGTGCCTGGAACTATGGACAGGGCGTTGGGTATGGCTACACCTTC

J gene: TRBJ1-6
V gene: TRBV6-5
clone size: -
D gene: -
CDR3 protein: CASSYAHQGSGSPLHF
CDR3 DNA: TGTGCCAGCAGTTACGCCCATCAGGGTAGCGGTTCACCCCTCCACTTT

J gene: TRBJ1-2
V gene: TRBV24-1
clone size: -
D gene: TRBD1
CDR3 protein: CATSDRGDGYTF
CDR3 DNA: TGTGCCACCAGTGACAGGGGGGATGGCTACACCTTC

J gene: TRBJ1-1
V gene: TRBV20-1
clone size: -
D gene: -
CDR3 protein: CSASSGHEAFF
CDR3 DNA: TGCAGTGCTAGTTCGGGACACGAAGCTTTCTTT

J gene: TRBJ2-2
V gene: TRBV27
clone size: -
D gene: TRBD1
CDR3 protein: CASRRTGGTGELFF
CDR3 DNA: TGTGCCAGCAGACGTACAGGGGGCACCGGGGAGCTGTTTTTT

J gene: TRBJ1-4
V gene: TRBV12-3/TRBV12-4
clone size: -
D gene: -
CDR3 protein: CASRGAGNEKLFF
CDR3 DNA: TGTGCCAGCAGGGGAGCGGGGAATGAAAAACTGTTTTTT

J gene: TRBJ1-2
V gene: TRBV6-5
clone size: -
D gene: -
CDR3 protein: CASRPQGNTNYGYTF
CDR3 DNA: TGTGCCAGCAGACCCCAGGGAAATACTAACTATGGCTACACCTTC

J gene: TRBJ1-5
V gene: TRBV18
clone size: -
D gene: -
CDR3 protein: CASSPPGLSNQPQHF
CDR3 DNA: TGTGCCAGCTCACCGCCGGGTCTTAGCAATCAGCCCCAGCATTTT

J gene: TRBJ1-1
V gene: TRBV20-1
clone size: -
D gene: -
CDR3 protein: CSASDSTGTEAFF
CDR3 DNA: TGCAGTGCTAGTGACTCTACGGGCACTGAAGCTTTCTTT

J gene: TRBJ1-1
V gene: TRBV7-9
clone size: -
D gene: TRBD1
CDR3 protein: CASSTTGTGGMRAFF
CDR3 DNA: TGTGCCAGCAGCACAACCGGGACAGGGGGCATGAGAGCTTTCTTT

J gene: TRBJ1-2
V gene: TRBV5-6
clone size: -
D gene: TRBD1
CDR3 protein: CATTIQGTGGYTF
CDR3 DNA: TGTGCCACCACCATACAGGGGACGGGGGGCTACACCTTC

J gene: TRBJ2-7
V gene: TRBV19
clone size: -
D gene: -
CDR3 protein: CASTHRVGSYEQYF
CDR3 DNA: TGTGCCAGTACGCACAGGGTAGGGTCCTACGAGCAGTACTTC

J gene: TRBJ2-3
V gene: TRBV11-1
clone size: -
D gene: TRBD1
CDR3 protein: CASSLGRTGGTDTQYF
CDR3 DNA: TGTGCCAGCAGCTTAGGCCGGACAGGCGGCACAGATACGCAGTATTTT

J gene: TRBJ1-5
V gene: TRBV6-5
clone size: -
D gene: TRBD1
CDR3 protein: CASSYQGAGQPQHF
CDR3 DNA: TGTGCCAGCAGTTACCAGGGGGCGGGTCAGCCCCAGCATTTT

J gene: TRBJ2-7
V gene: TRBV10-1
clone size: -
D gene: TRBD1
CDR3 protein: CASTRTGGGYEQYF
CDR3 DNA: TGCGCCAGCACCCGGACAGGGGGCGGATACGAGCAGTACTTC

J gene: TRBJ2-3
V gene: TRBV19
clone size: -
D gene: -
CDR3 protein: CASSLRGDRTDTQYF
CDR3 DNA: TGTGCCAGTAGTCTCAGGGGGGACCGCACAGATACGCAGTATTTT

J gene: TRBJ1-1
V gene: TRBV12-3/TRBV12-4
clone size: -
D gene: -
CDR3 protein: CASTLGGAEAFF
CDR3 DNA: TGTGCCAGCACCCTTGGGGGGGCTGAAGCTTTCTTT

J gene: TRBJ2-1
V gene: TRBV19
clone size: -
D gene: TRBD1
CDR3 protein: CASSRSGTDNEQFF
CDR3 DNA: TGTGCCAGTAGTAGGTCGGGGACAGACAATGAGCAGTTCTTC

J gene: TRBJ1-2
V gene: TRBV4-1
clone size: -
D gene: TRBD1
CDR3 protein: CASSQDGGQGSGGYTF
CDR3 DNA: TGCGCCAGCAGCCAAGATGGGGGACAGGGTTCAGGGGGCTACACCTTC

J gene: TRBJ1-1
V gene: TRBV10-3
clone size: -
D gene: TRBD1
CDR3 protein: CAISTTGGPTEAFF
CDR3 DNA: TGTGCCATCAGCACCACAGGGGGCCCAACTGAAGCTTTCTTT

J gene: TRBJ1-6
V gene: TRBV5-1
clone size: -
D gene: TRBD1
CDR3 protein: CASSPDRGNSPLHF
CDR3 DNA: TGCGCCAGCAGCCCAGACAGGGGTAATTCACCCCTCCACTTT

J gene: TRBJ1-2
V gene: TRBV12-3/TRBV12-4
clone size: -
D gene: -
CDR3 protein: CASSLTQGGGYTF
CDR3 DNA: TGTGCCAGCAGTTTAACCCAGGGCGGTGGCTACACCTTC

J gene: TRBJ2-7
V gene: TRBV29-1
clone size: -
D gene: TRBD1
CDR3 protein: CSVTRQGTDYEQYF
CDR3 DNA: TGCAGCGTTACACGACAGGGGACGGACTACGAGCAGTACTTC

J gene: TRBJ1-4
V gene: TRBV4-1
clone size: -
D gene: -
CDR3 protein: CASSQFGGPNEKLFF
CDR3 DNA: TGCGCCAGCAGCCAGTTCGGGGGACCAAATGAAAAACTGTTTTTT

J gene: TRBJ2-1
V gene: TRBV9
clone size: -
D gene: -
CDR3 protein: CASSVAGGPYNEQFF
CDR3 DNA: TGTGCCAGCAGCGTAGCGGGGGGCCCCTACAATGAGCAGTTCTTC

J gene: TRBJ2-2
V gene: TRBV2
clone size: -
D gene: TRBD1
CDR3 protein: CASRPGTANTGELFF
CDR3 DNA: TGTGCCAGCAGGCCCGGGACAGCTAACACCGGGGAGCTGTTTTTT

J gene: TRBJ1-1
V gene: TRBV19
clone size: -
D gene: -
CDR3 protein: CASSIRVPNTEAFF
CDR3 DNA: TGTGCCAGTAGTATCCGGGTCCCGAACACTGAAGCTTTCTTT

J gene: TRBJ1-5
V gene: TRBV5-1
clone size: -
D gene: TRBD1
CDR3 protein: CASSESTGPAQPQHF
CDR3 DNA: TGCGCCAGCAGCGAGTCGACAGGGCCGGCCCAGCCCCAGCATTTT

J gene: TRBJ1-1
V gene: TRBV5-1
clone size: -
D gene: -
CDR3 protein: CASSLGHRETEAFF
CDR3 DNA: TGCGCCAGCAGCTTGGGACACAGGGAAACTGAAGCTTTCTTT

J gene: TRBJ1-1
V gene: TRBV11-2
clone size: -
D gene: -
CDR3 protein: CASSLVGLKLEAFF
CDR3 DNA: TGTGCCAGCAGCTTAGTTGGGCTGAAACTTGAAGCTTTCTTT

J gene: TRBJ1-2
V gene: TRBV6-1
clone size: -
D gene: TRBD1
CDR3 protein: CASSDRVQGAIYGYTF
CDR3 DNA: TGTGCCAGCAGTGATAGGGTCCAGGGGGCTATCTATGGCTACACCTTC